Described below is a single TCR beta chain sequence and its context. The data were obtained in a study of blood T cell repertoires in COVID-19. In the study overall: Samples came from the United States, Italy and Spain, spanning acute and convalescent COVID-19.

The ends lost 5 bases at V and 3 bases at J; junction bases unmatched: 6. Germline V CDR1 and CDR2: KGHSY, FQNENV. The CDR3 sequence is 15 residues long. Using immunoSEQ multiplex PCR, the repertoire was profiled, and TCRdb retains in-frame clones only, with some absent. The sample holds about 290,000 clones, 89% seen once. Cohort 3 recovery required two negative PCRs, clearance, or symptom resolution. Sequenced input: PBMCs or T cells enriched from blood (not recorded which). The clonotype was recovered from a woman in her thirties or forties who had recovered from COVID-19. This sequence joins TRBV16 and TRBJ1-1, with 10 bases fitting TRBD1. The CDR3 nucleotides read TGTGCCAGCAGCGGTTGGACAGGGGGTCACACTGAAGCTTTCTTT. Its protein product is CASSGWTGGHTEAFF.